This TCR beta chain derives from a study of shared clonotypes between healthy human individuals. Whole-study findings and limits: The donor pool, a small one, limited the genetic and exposure-history diversity represented. How much donors shared clonotypes was expected to be affected by sequencing depth.

Trimming removed 3 bases at V and 4 bases at J, with 18 bases between. Germline V gene lookup returns CDR1 KGHSH and CDR2 LQKENI. This CDR3 is built from 17 residues. Regarding this clone: Its antigen is still unknown.

Per the study methods: Filtering differed for immunoSEQ, which gave only junction sequences without quality scores. Profiled with immunoSEQ multiplex PCR; TCRdb holds only in-frame clones, not every one. The D gene and trimming were derived from the DNA, and the V and J assignments and clone size from that table. The sample holds around 500,000 clones; about 72% are singletons and the top ten take around 12%. Sequenced input: PBMCs. The genes are TRBV18 and TRBJ2-2; D could derive from TRBD1 or TRBD2 (6 bases each). The clonotype comes from a woman between 40 and 50 years old in good health. Some clones in this sample may be carry-over from other donors' samples. CDR3 in DNA: TGTGCCAGCTCACCGACCGGGACCGGAGGGGGCACCGGGGAGCTGTTTTTT. It translates to CASSPTGTGGGTGELFF.